This TCR beta chain is from a study of early T cells in non-severe SARS-CoV-2 infection. TCRdb analysed the 5' RACE reads with MiXCR anew, one entry per CDR3 protein. The sample has about 58,000 distinct CDR3 sequences; about 13% are singletons. V lost 5 bases, J lost 3 bases, and 10 bases lay in between. The CDR3 extends over 13 amino acids. CDR1 MNHNS and CDR2 SASEGT come from the germline V gene. The V and J genes are TRBV6-1 and TRBJ1-1, with D possibly TRBD1 on 5 matching bases. This sequence was found in an adult who was a healthcare worker with PCR-confirmed SARS-CoV-2 infection or an uninfected control (not recorded which). What was sequenced was whole blood. The CDR3, as DNA: TGTGCCAGCAGTACGGCGGGACACACTGAAGCTTTCTTT. This gives the protein CASSTAGHTEAFF.